The subject of this entry is one T cell receptor (beta chain). The antigen remains unidentified. The sample is drawn from a study of persistence of HIV-infected CD4 T cells. Study-wide findings and caveats: The rare CMV-responding cells with HIV-1 proviruses were not separately TCR-sequenced. TCRbeta richness was lower in CMV- and Gag-responding cells than in anti-CD3/anti-CD28-responding cells. Antigen-responding cells were enriched for degenerate expanded CDR3beta sequences.

Cells were stimulated with CMV-infected fibroblast lysates at approximately 10 ug/mL. Sorting of responding CD4+ T cells relied on upregulated CD40 ligand together with CD69. Sequencing used immunoSEQ version 4 in survey mode. The data were produced by immunoSEQ multiplex PCR, yet TCRdb's version contains in-frame clones alone and is incomplete. The sample contains approximately 8,000 clones, less than 75% of which appear only once. CDR1 and CDR2 from the germline V gene are LGHDT and YNNKEL (reference sequence). V lost 2 bases to trimming and J lost 0 bases, with 8 bases between them. This CDR3 contains 15 residues.

Here the sequenced sample was CD4+ T cells sorted from PBMCs after roughly 20-hour stimulation, taken from a patient who received antiretroviral therapy. The receptor was derived from an adult man with HIV who was CMV-seropositive. This chain links TRBV3-1 (or the pseudogene TRBV3-2) with TRBJ1-3; D remains unclear. The CDR3 bases are TGTGCCAGCAGCCAAAGATTGGGCTCTGGAAACACCATATATTTT. This encodes CASSQRLGSGNTIYF.